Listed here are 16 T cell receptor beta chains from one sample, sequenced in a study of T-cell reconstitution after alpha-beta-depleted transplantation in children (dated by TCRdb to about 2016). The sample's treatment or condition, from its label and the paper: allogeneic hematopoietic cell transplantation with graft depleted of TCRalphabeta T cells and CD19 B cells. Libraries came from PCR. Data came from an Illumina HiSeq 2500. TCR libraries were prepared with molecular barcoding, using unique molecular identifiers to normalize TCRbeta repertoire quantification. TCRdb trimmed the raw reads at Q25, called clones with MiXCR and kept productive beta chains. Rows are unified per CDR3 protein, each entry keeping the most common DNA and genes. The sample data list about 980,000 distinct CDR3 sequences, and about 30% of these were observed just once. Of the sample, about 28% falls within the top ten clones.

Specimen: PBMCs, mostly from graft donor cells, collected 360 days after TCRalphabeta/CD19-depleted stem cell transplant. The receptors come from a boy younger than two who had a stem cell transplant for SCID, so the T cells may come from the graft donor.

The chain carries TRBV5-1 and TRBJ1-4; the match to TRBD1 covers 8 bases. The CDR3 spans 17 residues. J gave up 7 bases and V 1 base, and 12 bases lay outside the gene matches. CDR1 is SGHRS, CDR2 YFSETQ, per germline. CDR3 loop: CASSLPQLSGGSEKLFF. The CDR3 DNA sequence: TGCGCCAGCAGCTTGCCCCAACTTTCAGGGGGCTCTGAAAAACTGTTTTTT.

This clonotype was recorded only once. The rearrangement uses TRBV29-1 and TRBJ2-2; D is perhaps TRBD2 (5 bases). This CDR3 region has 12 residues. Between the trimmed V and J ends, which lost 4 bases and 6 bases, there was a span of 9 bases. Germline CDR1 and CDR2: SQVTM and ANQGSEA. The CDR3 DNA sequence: TGCAGCGTTGGACTAAACTCCGGGGAGCTGTTTTTT. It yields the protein CSVGLNSGELFF.

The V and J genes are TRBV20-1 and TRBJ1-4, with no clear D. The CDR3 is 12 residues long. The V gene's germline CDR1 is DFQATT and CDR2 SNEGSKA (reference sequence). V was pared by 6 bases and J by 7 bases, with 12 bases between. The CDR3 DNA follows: TGCAGTGCCGCCGTATCGGGTGAAAAACTGTTTTTT. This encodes CSAAVSGEKLFF.

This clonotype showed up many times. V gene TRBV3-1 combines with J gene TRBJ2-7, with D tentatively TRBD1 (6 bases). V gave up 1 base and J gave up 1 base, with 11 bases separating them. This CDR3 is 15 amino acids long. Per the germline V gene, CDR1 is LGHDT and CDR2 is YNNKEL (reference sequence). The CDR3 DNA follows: TGTGCCAGCAGCCAAGTCAGGGGCGGATCCTACGAGCAGTACTTC. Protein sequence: CASSQVRGGSYEQYF.

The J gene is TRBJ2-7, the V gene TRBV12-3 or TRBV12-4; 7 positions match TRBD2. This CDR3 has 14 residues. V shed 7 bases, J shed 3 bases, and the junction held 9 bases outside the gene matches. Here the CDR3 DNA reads TGTGCCAGCACCCCGGGGAGGGCCCTCTACGAGCAGTACTTC. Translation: CASTPGRALYEQYF.

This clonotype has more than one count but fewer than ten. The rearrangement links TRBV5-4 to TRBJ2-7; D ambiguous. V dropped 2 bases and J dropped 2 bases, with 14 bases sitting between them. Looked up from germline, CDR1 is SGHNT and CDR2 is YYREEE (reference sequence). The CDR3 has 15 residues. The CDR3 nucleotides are TGTGCCAGCAGCTTAAGTTGGACGGCAACCTACGAGCAGTACTTC. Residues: CASSLSWTATYEQYF.

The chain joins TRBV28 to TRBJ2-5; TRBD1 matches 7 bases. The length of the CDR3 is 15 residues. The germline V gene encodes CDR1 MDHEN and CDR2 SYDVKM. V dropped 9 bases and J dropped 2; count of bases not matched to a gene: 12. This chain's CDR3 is CARISKTDRQETQYF. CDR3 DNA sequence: TGTGCCAGGATTAGCAAGACGGACAGGCAAGAGACCCAGTACTTC.

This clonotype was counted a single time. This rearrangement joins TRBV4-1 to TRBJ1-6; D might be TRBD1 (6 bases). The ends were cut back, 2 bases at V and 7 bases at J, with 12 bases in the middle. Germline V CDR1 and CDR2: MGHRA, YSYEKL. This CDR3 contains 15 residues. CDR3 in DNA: TGCGCCAGCAGCCAAAGACAGGAGGTAAATTCACCCCTCCACTTT. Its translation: CASSQRQEVNSPLHF.

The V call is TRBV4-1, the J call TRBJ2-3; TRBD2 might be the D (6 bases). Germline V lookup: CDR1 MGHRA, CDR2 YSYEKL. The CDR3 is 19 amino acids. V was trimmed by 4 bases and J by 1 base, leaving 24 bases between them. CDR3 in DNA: TGCGCCAGCAGCCCCATCGCGGGACGGCAGCCTTATCGCACAGATACGCAGTATTTT. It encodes CASSPIAGRQPYRTDTQYF.

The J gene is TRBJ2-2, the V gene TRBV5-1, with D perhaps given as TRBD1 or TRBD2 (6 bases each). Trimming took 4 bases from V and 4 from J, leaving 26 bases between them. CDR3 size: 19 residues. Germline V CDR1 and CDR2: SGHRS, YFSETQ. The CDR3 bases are TGCGCCAGCAGCCTAGAGGGGGGCTATCCCCGAAGTGGCACCGGGGAGCTGTTTTTT. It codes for CASSLEGGYPRSGTGELFF.

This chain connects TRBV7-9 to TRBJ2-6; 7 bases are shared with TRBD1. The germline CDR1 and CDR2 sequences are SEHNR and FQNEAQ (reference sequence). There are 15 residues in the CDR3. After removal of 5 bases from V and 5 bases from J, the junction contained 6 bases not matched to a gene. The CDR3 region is CASSTYRGWANVLTF. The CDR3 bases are TGTGCCAGCAGCACCTACAGGGGCTGGGCCAACGTCCTGACTTTC.

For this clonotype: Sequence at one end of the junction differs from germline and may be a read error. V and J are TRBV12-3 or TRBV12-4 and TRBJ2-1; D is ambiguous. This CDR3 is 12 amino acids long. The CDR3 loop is CTSSPQHNEQFF. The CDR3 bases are TGTACCAGCAGTCCCCAGCACAATGAGCAGTTCTTC.

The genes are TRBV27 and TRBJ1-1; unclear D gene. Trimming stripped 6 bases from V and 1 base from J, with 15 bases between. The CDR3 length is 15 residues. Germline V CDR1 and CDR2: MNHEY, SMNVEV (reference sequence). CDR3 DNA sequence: TGTGCCAGCAGGCGGCTTGACCTGGGGAACACTGAAGCTTTCTTT. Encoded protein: CASRRLDLGNTEAFF.

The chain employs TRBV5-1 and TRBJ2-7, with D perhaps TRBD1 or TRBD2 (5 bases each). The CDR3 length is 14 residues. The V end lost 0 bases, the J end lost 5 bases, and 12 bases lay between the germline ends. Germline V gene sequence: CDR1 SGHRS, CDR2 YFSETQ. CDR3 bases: TGCGCCAGCAGCTTGGGAGGGGTCGGCCACGAGCAGTACTTC. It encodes CASSLGGVGHEQYF.

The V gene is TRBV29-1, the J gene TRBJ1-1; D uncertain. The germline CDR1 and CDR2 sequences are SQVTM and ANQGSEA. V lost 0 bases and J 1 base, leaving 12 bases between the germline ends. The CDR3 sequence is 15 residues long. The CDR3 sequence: CSVEDRKGSNTEAFF. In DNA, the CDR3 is TGCAGCGTTGAAGATCGGAAAGGTTCGAACACTGAAGCTTTCTTT.

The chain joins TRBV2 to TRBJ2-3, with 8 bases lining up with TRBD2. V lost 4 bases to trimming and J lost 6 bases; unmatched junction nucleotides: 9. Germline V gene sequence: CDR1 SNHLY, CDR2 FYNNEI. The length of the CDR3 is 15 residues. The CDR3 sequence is CASSGALRLADTQYF. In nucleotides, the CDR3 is TGTGCCAGCAGTGGGGCCCTCCGACTAGCGGATACGCAGTATTTT.